One sample yielded the 18 T cell receptor beta chains listed below, sequenced in a study of T cell clonality in common variable immunodeficiency. Sequencing was performed with immunoSEQ multiplex PCR; in TCRdb, only in-frame clones are kept and a portion is missing. Observed are about 35,000 clones, no singletons, with the top ten taking 2.5% to 3%. The specimen sequenced was peripheral blood mononuclear cells. Receptors originate from a person between 18 and 75 years old in good health.

The sample holds many counts of this clone. The CDR3 end falls 3 residues outside the read, so it is completed with the germline J gene. This chain connects TRBV5-1 to TRBJ2-2, with D perhaps matching TRBD1 (5 bases). Germline V gene data show CDR1 as SGHRS and CDR2 as YFSETQ. The CDR3 covers 15 residues. V shed 3 bases and J shed 4 bases, with 13 bases lying between them. The CDR3 spells CASSSQGSGTGELFF. Partial CDR3 DNA: TGCGCCAGCAGCTCCCAGGGTTCGGGCACCGGGGAG.

This clone was seen ten or more times. The read ends 3 residues shy of where the CDR3 ends; the end is completed using the germline J gene. V and J are TRBV18 and TRBJ1-1, with 8 bases identical to TRBD1. Germline V lookup: CDR1 KGHSH, CDR2 LQKENI. The CDR3 runs to 16 residues. V dropped 4 bases and J dropped 5; count of bases not matched to a gene: 12. The sequenced CDR3 bases are TGTGCCAGCTCACGGGGGTCCGAGACAGGGGAGACTGAA. Residues: CASSRGSETGETE. The whole CDR3 reads CASSRGSETGETEAFF.

In regard to this clone: The sequence runs out 3 residues before the end of the CDR3; the remainder is reconstructed from the germline J gene. The chain links TRBV18 to TRBJ2-3; no firm D call. The germline CDR1 and CDR2 sequences are KGHSH and LQKENI. This CDR3 has 16 amino acids. Partial CDR3 DNA: TGTGCCAGCTCACCAGATGTCGGCAGGAGCAATCAGCCG. Translating gives CASSPDVGRSNQP. The full CDR3 is CASSPDVGRSNQPQYF.

This clone was detected ten times or more. Read sequence stops 3 residues before the CDR3 end, and the germline J gene provides the missing end. The chain joins TRBV29-1 to TRBJ1-4, with 9 bases that match TRBD1. The CDR3 contains 13 residues. Germline V CDR1 and CDR2: SQVTM, ANQGSEA. Germline trimming cut 7 bases from V and 4 bases from J; bases unmatched to any gene: 4. The CDR3 is CSGGTGINEKLFF. The CDR3 DNA, read in part, is TGCAGCGGCGGGACAGGGATTAATGAAAAA.

In this sample, this clone turned up many times. The read falls 3 residues short of the CDR3 end, and the missing part is taken from the germline J gene. V and J are TRBV19 and TRBJ2-1, with TRBD2 matching over 14 bases. The trim removed 4 bases at V and 1 base at J, leaving 6 bases unmatched. The CDR3 is 18 residues long. Germline V gene lookup returns CDR1 LNHDA and CDR2 SQIVND (reference sequence). The part of the CDR3 DNA that was read is TGTGCCAGTAGTACCAGACTAGCGGGAGGGATATCCTACAATGAG. Protein: CASSTRLAGGISYNE. The CDR3 in full is CASSTRLAGGISYNEQFF.

In its sample, this clone was seen many times. The CDR3 end falls 3 residues outside the read, so it is completed with the germline J gene. This rearrangement joins TRBV19 to TRBJ2-2; possibly TRBD1 for D (6 bases). CDR1 and CDR2 from the germline V gene are LNHDA and SQIVND (reference sequence). The length of the CDR3 is 13 residues. Trimming cost V 10 bases and J 0 bases, with 9 bases left between them. This chain's CDR3 is CATRQANTGELFF. The sequenced part of the CDR3 DNA is TGTGCCACCCGACAGGCGAACACCGGGGAG.

This clone showed up many times. The read terminates 3 residues ahead of where the CDR3 ends, so the germline J gene completes it. Additional DNA sequences in this sample encode the identical CDR3. This rearrangement joins TRBV14 to TRBJ1-2; D gene uncertain. V was cut by 0 bases and J by 6 bases, with 8 bases left in between. Germline CDR1 is SGHDN and CDR2 is FVKESK. The CDR3 spans 13 residues. The sequenced CDR3 bases are TGTGCCAGCAGCCAAGATTACAGCCATGGC. The encoded protein is CASSQDYSHG. The CDR3 reads in full as CASSQDYSHGYTF.

This clone was detected a few times. The missing CDR3 end, 3 residues past where the read stops, is filled in from the germline J gene. The chain couples TRBV7-2 to TRBJ1-2; possibly TRBD1 for D (5 bases). Per the germline V gene, CDR1 is SGHTA and CDR2 is FQGNSA. This CDR3 is built from 14 residues. CDR3 bases read: TGTGCCAGCAACGAGGGGCGGGGTTCCAATGAC. The encoded protein is CASNEGRGSND. The full CDR3 sequence reads CASNEGRGSNDYTF.

This clone appeared many times. Coverage ceases 3 residues before the CDR3 finishes, and the germline J gene fills in the end. The rearrangement links TRBV14 to TRBJ2-1; perhaps TRBD2 as D (6 bases). The CDR3 contains 14 residues. Germline-derived CDR1 and CDR2 are SGHDN and FVKESK. The germline V and J ends were trimmed by 4 bases and 7 bases, with 14 bases remaining between them. CDR3 in amino acids: CASSRTEGLNEQFF. CDR3 DNA (partial): TGTGCCAGCAGCCGTACGGAGGGCCTTAATGAG. Complete variable domain (other parts from reference TRBV14 and TRBJ2-1): EAGVTQFPSHSVIEKGQTVTLRCDPISGHDNLYWYRRVMGKEIKFLLHFVKESKQDESGMPNNRFLAERTGGTYSTLKVQPAELEDSGVYFCASSRTEGLNEQFFGPGTRLTVL.

In its sample, this clone was seen many times. The read terminates 3 residues ahead of where the CDR3 ends, so the germline J gene completes it. V gene TRBV7-2 combines with J gene TRBJ2-5; D unresolved. Germline loops: CDR1 SGHTA, CDR2 FQGNSA. This CDR3 region has 15 residues. V was trimmed by 1 base and J by 5 bases, leaving 14 bases between them. The CDR3 spells CASSLGNPGVETQYF. The CDR3 DNA, read in part, is TGTGCCAGCAGCTTAGGGAACCCGGGTGTGGAGACC.

This clone was picked up a small number of times. The junction departs from germline at one end; a sequencing error may be responsible. From the germline J gene comes the end of the CDR3, since the read stops 3 residues before it. This same CDR3 is encoded by further DNA sequences in the sample. The rearrangement joins TRBV7-6 to TRBJ2-1; 7 positions match TRBD2. The CDR3 sequence is 16 residues long. Germline V gene lookup returns CDR1 SGHVS and CDR2 FNYEAQ. Partial CDR3 DNA: TGTGCCAGCAGCTTAGAGGGCGGGAGCTCCTATAATGAG. Translation gives CASSLEGGSSYNE. The complete CDR3 reads CASSLEGGSSYNEQFF.

A few counts support this clone. CDR3: CASSWRSARETQYF. The covered CDR3 bases are TGTGCCAGCAGCTGGCGGAGCGCGCGAGAGACC. The J gene is TRBJ2-5, the V gene TRBV7-2; D is undetermined. The CDR3 end is not reached by the read, which stops 3 residues before it; the germline J gene fills it in. Germline CDR1 reads SGHTA; CDR2 reads FQGNSA. V was trimmed by 4 bases and J by 4 bases, leaving 13 bases between them. The CDR3 runs 14 residues. Full variable domain (missing parts from reference TRBV7-2 and TRBJ2-5): GAGVSQSPSNKVTEKGKDVELRCDPISGHTALYWYRQSLGQGLEFLIYFQGNSAPDKSGLPSDRFSAERTGGSVSTLTIQRTQQEDSAVYLCASSWRSARETQYFGPGTRLLVL.

To note about this clone: Read coverage stops 3 residues before the CDR3 terminus; the germline J gene supplies the remainder. The rearrangement links TRBV2 to TRBJ1-2, with D tentatively TRBD1 (6 bases). Germline V lookup: CDR1 SNHLY, CDR2 FYNNEI. This CDR3 comprises 11 residues. CDR3 DNA (partial): TGTGCCAGCAGCCAACAGGGAGGC. Encoded protein: CASSQQGG. The CDR3 in full is CASSQQGGYTF.

This clone was seen ten or more times. The read finishes 3 residues shy of the CDR3 end, and the germline J gene is used to complete it. The chain employs TRBV7-9 and TRBJ2-3; possible D gene TRBD2, 5 bases. Trimming stripped 1 base from V and 6 bases from J, with 11 bases between. Germline values: CDR1 SEHNR, CDR2 FQNEAQ (reference sequence). The CDR3 is 14 residues long. The sequenced part of the CDR3 DNA is TGTGCCAGCAGCTTAGATCGGGGTTGGGATACG. Translating gives CASSLDRGWDT. In full, the CDR3 reads CASSLDRGWDTQYF.

This clone was recorded many times. Coverage ceases 3 residues before the CDR3 finishes, and the germline J gene fills in the end. The chain links TRBV5-1 to TRBJ2-5; 11 bases map to TRBD2. The V gene's germline CDR1 is SGHRS and CDR2 YFSETQ. This CDR3 is 15 amino acids long. J gave up 3 bases and V 2 bases, and 3 bases lay outside the gene matches. The CDR3 here is CASSFLAGGEETQYF. The CDR3 bases that were read are TGCGCCAGCAGCTTTCTAGCGGGAGGTGAAGAGACC.

This clone was observed many times. The read finishes 3 residues shy of the CDR3 end, and the germline J gene is used to complete it. V usage is TRBV10-3 and J usage is TRBJ2-7; TRBD1 matches 11 bases. The germline V gene encodes CDR1 ENHRY and CDR2 SYGVKD. This CDR3 has 14 amino acids. The V and J ends lost 6 bases and 6 bases, in that order; junction bases with no gene match: 7. The sequenced part of the CDR3 DNA is TGTGCCATCAGCCTGGACAGGGGGCTTCGCGAG. Translating it yields CAISLDRGLRE. The CDR3 reads in full as CAISLDRGLREQYF.

Ten or more counts support this clone. The DNA ends 3 residues before the CDR3 does, and the rest of the CDR3 is filled in from the germline J gene. This chain joins TRBV30 and TRBJ1-6, with 11 bases that match TRBD1. The CDR3 consists of 17 residues. Germline V gives CDR1 GTSNPN, CDR2 SVGIG (reference sequence). Losses at the gene ends were 8 bases for V and 0 bases for J; bases not matched to a gene: 9. CDR3: CALLGGTGGSYNSPLHF. Incomplete CDR3 DNA: TGTGCCCTGCTGGGCGGGACAGGGGGCTCCTATAATTCACCC.

This clone turned up a few times. The CDR3 extends 3 residues past the end of the read, so its final part is completed from the germline J gene. The V and J genes are TRBV7-9 and TRBJ1-5; possibly TRBD1 for D (6 bases). The length of the CDR3 is 14 residues. Germline values: CDR1 SEHNR, CDR2 FQNEAQ (reference sequence). The V gene lost 4 bases and the J gene lost 4 bases, with 11 bases spanning the gap. This chain's CDR3 is CASSWAGANQPQHF. Incomplete CDR3 DNA: TGTGCCAGCAGCTGGGCAGGGGCTAATCAGCCC.